Presented here are 29 T cell receptor beta chains from one specimen sequenced in a study of T cell responses to AZD1222 COVID-19 vaccine. TCRdb keeps only in-frame clones here, not all; method: immunoSEQ multiplex PCR. The sample has about 180,000 clones; about 90% are singletons. The sample here was peripheral blood, taken 28 days after the second AZD1222 dose. The receptor set was obtained from an adult who received the AZD1222 COVID-19 vaccine.

J is TRBJ2-6 and V is TRBV4-3; D remains unclear. Germline CDR1 and CDR2: LGHNA and YSLEER. The V end lost 5 bases, the J end lost 1 base, and 12 bases lay between the germline ends. This CDR3 contains 16 residues. Here the CDR3 reads CASSTRQPSGANVLTF. Here the CDR3 DNA reads TGCGCCAGCAGCACCCGACAACCATCTGGGGCCAACGTCCTGACTTTC.

This clone was picked up a small number of times. The rearrangement links TRBV3-1 (or the pseudogene TRBV3-2) to TRBJ2-2, with D uncertain. V lost 0 bases to trimming and J lost 7 bases, with 6 bases between them. This CDR3 has 13 amino acids. Germline V gene sequence: CDR1 LGHDT, CDR2 YNNKEL (reference sequence). CDR3 protein: CASSQDWVGELFF. The CDR3 DNA follows: TGTGCCAGCAGCCAAGATTGGGTCGGGGAGCTGTTTTTT.

This clone has just one count. The chain joins TRBV27 to TRBJ1-2; 7 positions agree with TRBD1. The trim removed 5 bases at V and 7 bases at J, leaving 7 bases unmatched. The V gene's germline CDR1 is MNHEY and CDR2 SMNVEV (reference sequence). The CDR3 sequence is 13 residues long. CDR3 sequence (DNA): TGTGCCAGCAGTCCTGGGACAGTTGGTGGCTACACCTTC. This encodes CASSPGTVGGYTF.

The chain employs TRBV4-2 and TRBJ2-5, with TRBD2 identical over 8 bases. The V segment lost 2 bases and the J segment 2 bases; nucleotides outside the gene matches: 10. The CDR3 contains 17 residues. Germline loops: CDR1 LGHNA, CDR2 YNFKEQ. The CDR3, as DNA: TGTGCCAGCAGCCAATGGGCCGGCGGGGGGTCACAAGAGACCCAGTACTTC. Translating gives CASSQWAGGGSQETQYF.

The genes are TRBV6-5 and TRBJ2-3, with 9 bases identical to TRBD2. The CDR3 sequence is 16 residues long. The germline gives CDR1 MNHEY, CDR2 SVGAGI. V dropped 0 bases and J dropped 0; count of bases not matched to a gene: 1. CDR3: CASSYSSGGSTDTQYF. Written as DNA, the CDR3 is TGTGCCAGCAGTTACTCTAGCGGGGGTAGCACAGATACGCAGTATTTT.

This rearrangement joins TRBV5-5 to TRBJ1-2, with 8 positions matching TRBD1. Trimming at V came to 3 bases and at J to 4 bases, leaving 8 bases not matched to a gene. The length of the CDR3 is 15 residues. Germline V gene data show CDR1 as SGHKS and CDR2 as YYEKEE (reference sequence). The chain's CDR3 is CASSSGNTGGYGYTF. The CDR3 coding sequence is TGTGCCAGCAGCTCGGGGAACACAGGGGGCTATGGCTACACCTTC. Combining the CDR3 with reference TRBV5-5 and TRBJ1-2 gives the whole variable domain DAGVTQSPTHLIKTRGQQVTLRCSPISGHKSVSWYQQVLGQGPQFIFQYYEKEERGRGNFPDRFSARQFPNYSSELNVNALLLGDSALYLCASSSGNTGGYGYTFGSGTRLTVV.

The V and J genes are TRBV5-4 and TRBJ1-1, with TRBD1 matching 9 bases. The CDR3 spans 17 residues. J was trimmed by 5 bases and V by 4 bases; bases with no gene match: 15. The germline V gene encodes CDR1 SGHNT and CDR2 YYREEE (reference sequence). The CDR3 is CASSLIRTGVDSTEAFF. In DNA form, the CDR3 reads TGTGCCAGCAGCCTCATTAGGACAGGGGTGGATAGTACTGAAGCTTTCTTT.

The chain is built from TRBV19 and TRBJ2-3; D is possibly TRBD2 (5 bases). The CDR3 runs to 14 residues. Germline-derived CDR1 and CDR2 are LNHDA and SQIVND (reference sequence). V gave up 3 bases and J gave up 3 bases, with 10 bases separating them. This CDR3 is CASSIPLDTDTQYF. Written as DNA, the CDR3 is TGTGCCAGTAGTATCCCACTAGATACAGATACGCAGTATTTT.

This rearrangement joins TRBV7-2 to TRBJ2-2; 9 nucleotides line up with TRBD1. The CDR3 totals 16 residues. J lost 5 bases, V lost 1 base, and 5 bases had no gene match. CDR1 is SGHTA, CDR2 FQGNSA, per germline. The CDR3 sequence is CASSLGGQGLTGELFF. The CDR3, as DNA: TGTGCCAGCAGCTTAGGGGGACAGGGATTGACCGGGGAGCTGTTTTTT. Full variable domain (missing parts from reference TRBV7-2 and TRBJ2-2): GAGVSQSPSNKVTEKGKDVELRCDPISGHTALYWYRQSLGQGLEFLIYFQGNSAPDKSGLPSDRFSAERTGGSVSTLTIQRTQQEDSAVYLCASSLGGQGLTGELFFGEGSRLTVL.

The rearrangement links TRBV7-2 to TRBJ2-1; 7 nucleotides agree with TRBD1. CDR3 size: 16 residues. V lost 1 base to trimming and J lost 4 bases; unmatched junction nucleotides: 7. Germline loops: CDR1 SGHTA, CDR2 FQGNSA. The CDR3 loop reads CASSLGQGLTYNEQFF. The CDR3 DNA sequence: TGTGCCAGCAGCTTAGGACAGGGTTTAACGTACAATGAGCAGTTCTTC.

The chain is built from TRBV6-5 and TRBJ2-7; D is perhaps TRBD1 (5 bases). The length of the CDR3 is 15 residues. The V end lost 4 bases, the J end lost 6 bases, and 19 bases lay between the germline ends. CDR1 and CDR2 from the germline V gene are MNHEY and SVGAGI. The CDR3 DNA sequence: TGTGCCAGCAGTTCACCAGGGTCTGGGATGCGCGAGCAGTACTTC. Protein product: CASSSPGSGMREQYF.

The rearrangement joins TRBV2 to TRBJ1-1; D possibly corresponds to TRBD1 (5 bases). Trimming shortened V by 4 bases and J by 1 base, and 7 bases separated the two germline ends. Germline lookup yields CDR1 SNHLY and CDR2 FYNNEI. The CDR3 totals 13 residues. As DNA, the CDR3 is TGTGCCAGCAGTGGACAGACGAACACTGAAGCTTTCTTT. Protein product: CASSGQTNTEAFF.

The V gene is TRBV30, the J gene TRBJ1-5; a possible D gene is TRBD1 (5 bases). This CDR3 is built from 15 residues. The ends were cut back, 1 base at V and 0 bases at J, with 10 bases in the middle. CDR1 and CDR2 (germline): GTSNPN, SVGIG (reference sequence). CDR3: CAWSAGGHSNQPQHF. DNA of the CDR3: TGTGCCTGGAGTGCCGGGGGTCATAGCAATCAGCCCCAGCATTTT.

This clone was recorded once. The chain combines TRBV19 with TRBJ1-2, with a weak D call TRBD1 (5 bases). The CDR3 runs to 14 residues. Trimming shortened V by 1 base and J by 8 bases, and 14 bases separated the two germline ends. CDR1 is LNHDA, CDR2 SQIVND, per germline (reference sequence). CDR3 DNA sequence: TGTGCCAGTAGTATAGGGGACGGGACTGGCGGCTACACCTTC. Translated: CASSIGDGTGGYTF. The variable domain in full, with the rest retrieved from reference TRBV19 and TRBJ1-2, is DGGITQSPKYLFRKEGQNVTLSCEQNLNHDAMYWYRQDPGQGLRLIYYSQIVNDFQKGDIAEGYSVSREKKESFPLTVTSAQKNPTAFYLCASSIGDGTGGYTFGSGTRLTVV.

The J gene is TRBJ2-5, the V gene TRBV5-1; no reliable D call. V was shortened by 2 bases and J by 2 bases, with 10 bases between the two germline ends. The CDR3 consists of 14 residues. Looked up from germline, CDR1 is SGHRS and CDR2 is YFSETQ. CDR3 sequence reads: CASSFSGRQETQYF. The CDR3 nucleotides are TGCGCCAGCAGCTTCTCCGGACGGCAAGAGACCCAGTACTTC.

The V gene is TRBV5-4, the J gene TRBJ2-1; 10 positions match TRBD1. This CDR3 contains 16 residues. After removal of 0 bases from V and 1 base from J, the junction contained 1 base not matched to a gene. Germline CDR1 reads SGHNT; CDR2 reads YYREEE (reference sequence). In nucleotides, the CDR3 is TGTGCCAGCAGCTTGGGGGGACAGGGGTCCTACAATGAGCAGTTCTTC. This translates into CASSLGGQGSYNEQFF.

The chain combines TRBV7-3 with TRBJ1-6, with D uncertain. This CDR3 is 15 amino acids long. Germline V lookup: CDR1 SGHTA, CDR2 FQGTGA. V dropped 1 base and J dropped 6 bases, with 10 bases sitting between them. The CDR3 DNA sequence: TGTGCCAGCAGCTTAAGTGCGCAGCTTAATTCACCCCTCCACTTT. Translating gives CASSLSAQLNSPLHF.

This clone came up once. The chain has TRBV19 and TRBJ2-1; 9 bases align to TRBD2. The length of the CDR3 is 17 residues. The germline CDR1 and CDR2 sequences are LNHDA and SQIVND (reference sequence). V lost 3 bases, J lost 9 bases, and 15 bases stayed unmatched. CDR3 residues: CASSIGLAGGILGEQFF. As DNA, the CDR3 is TGTGCCAGTAGTATCGGATTGGCGGGAGGGATCTTGGGTGAGCAGTTCTTC.

The V and J genes are TRBV7-8 and TRBJ1-6; unclear D gene. Deletions cut 8 bases from V and 10 bases from J, with 12 bases between. Per germline, CDR1 SGHVS and CDR2 FQNEAQ. The CDR3 is 12 amino acids. The CDR3 nucleotides read TGTGCCAGCCAAACCCCGGGATCACCCCTCCACTTT. It encodes CASQTPGSPLHF.

The gene calls are TRBV18 and TRBJ1-2; D is perhaps TRBD1 (6 bases). The V gene's germline CDR1 is KGHSH and CDR2 LQKENI. Trimming removed 5 bases at V and 8 bases at J, with 12 bases between. CDR3 length: 12 amino acids. This chain's CDR3 is CASSGTGIGYTF. CDR3 DNA: TGTGCCAGCTCAGGTACAGGGATCGGCTACACCTTC.

This clone was counted a single time. The V gene is TRBV12-3 or TRBV12-4, the J gene TRBJ1-2; 7 bases agree with TRBD1. V lost 6 bases, J lost 8 bases, and 9 bases stayed unmatched. This CDR3 region has 13 residues. The CDR3 coding sequence is TGTGCCAGCAGCAGAACAGGGGTCTGGGGCTACACCTTC. This codes for CASSRTGVWGYTF.

The chain has TRBV4-2 and TRBJ1-2, with D maybe TRBD1 (6 bases). The germline V gene has CDR1 LGHNA and CDR2 YNFKEQ. This CDR3 comprises 15 residues. V was cut by 3 bases and J by 2 bases, with 13 bases left in between. The CDR3 here is CASSQGDNKNYGYTF. The CDR3, as DNA: TGTGCCAGCAGCCAGGGGGACAACAAGAACTATGGCTACACCTTC.

The chain couples TRBV7-2 to TRBJ2-3; D may be TRBD1 or TRBD2 (5 bases each). V lost 1 base to trimming and J lost 3 bases, with 17 bases between them. Germline assignment: CDR1 SGHTA and CDR2 FQGNSA. The CDR3 loop spans 17 amino acids. The CDR3: CASSLVGTLGTTDTQYF. The CDR3 DNA reads as TGTGCCAGCAGCTTAGTAGGGACGCTAGGTACTACAGATACGCAGTATTTT.

The chain combines TRBV25-1 with TRBJ1-2; 8 bases are a match to TRBD1. Germline V gene data show CDR1 as MGHDK and CDR2 as SYGVNS. The CDR3 is 12 amino acids. After removal of 5 bases from V and 7 bases from J, the junction contained 3 bases not matched to a gene. CDR3 DNA: TGTGCCAGCAGTCCCGGGACAGGTGGCTACACCTTC. Its protein is CASSPGTGGYTF.

The rearrangement joins TRBV6-4 to TRBJ2-1; TRBD1 is a possible D gene (5 bases). This CDR3 has 16 amino acids. Germline V gene sequence: CDR1 MRHNA, CDR2 SNTAGT. V lost 4 bases to trimming and J lost 0 bases, with 13 bases between them. The CDR3 DNA reads as TGTGCCAGCAGTGGGGGCCCCAGGAGCTCCTACAATGAGCAGTTCTTC. It yields the protein CASSGGPRSSYNEQFF.

V and J are TRBV6-2 or TRBV6-3 and TRBJ2-3; 7 positions match TRBD1. In germline, CDR1 is MNHEY, CDR2 SVGEGT. Germline trimming cut 2 bases from V and 0 bases from J; bases unmatched to any gene: 5. CDR3 size: 16 residues. Here the CDR3 DNA reads TGTGCCAGCAGTTACGAACAGGGGCTGAGCACAGATACGCAGTATTTT. This codes for CASSYEQGLSTDTQYF.

The chain has TRBV19 and TRBJ2-1; a possible D gene is TRBD2 (6 bases). Germline assignment: CDR1 LNHDA and CDR2 SQIVND (reference sequence). This CDR3 has 13 residues. Trimming shortened V by 6 bases and J by 0 bases, and 6 bases separated the two germline ends. The CDR3 loop is CASSGGSYNEQFF. The CDR3 region has the DNA TGTGCCAGTAGCGGGGGCTCCTACAATGAGCAGTTCTTC.

The chain has TRBV30 and TRBJ1-2, with 8 bases aligning to TRBD1. The CDR3 consists of 12 residues. Germline assignment: CDR1 GTSNPN and CDR2 SVGIG (reference sequence). The V segment lost 5 bases and the J segment 8 bases; nucleotides outside the gene matches: 7. CDR3 in DNA: TGTGCCTGGGGTGACAGGGGAGTAGGCTACACCTTC. This translates into CAWGDRGVGYTF.

The V call is TRBV4-3, the J call TRBJ1-5, with D hard to call. Trimming took 4 bases from V and 5 from J, leaving 9 bases between them. CDR1 and CDR2 from the germline V gene are LGHNA and YSLEER. This CDR3 is built from 13 residues. CDR3 in amino acids: CASSPQADQPQHF. DNA of the CDR3: TGCGCCAGCAGCCCCCAGGCCGATCAGCCCCAGCATTTT.